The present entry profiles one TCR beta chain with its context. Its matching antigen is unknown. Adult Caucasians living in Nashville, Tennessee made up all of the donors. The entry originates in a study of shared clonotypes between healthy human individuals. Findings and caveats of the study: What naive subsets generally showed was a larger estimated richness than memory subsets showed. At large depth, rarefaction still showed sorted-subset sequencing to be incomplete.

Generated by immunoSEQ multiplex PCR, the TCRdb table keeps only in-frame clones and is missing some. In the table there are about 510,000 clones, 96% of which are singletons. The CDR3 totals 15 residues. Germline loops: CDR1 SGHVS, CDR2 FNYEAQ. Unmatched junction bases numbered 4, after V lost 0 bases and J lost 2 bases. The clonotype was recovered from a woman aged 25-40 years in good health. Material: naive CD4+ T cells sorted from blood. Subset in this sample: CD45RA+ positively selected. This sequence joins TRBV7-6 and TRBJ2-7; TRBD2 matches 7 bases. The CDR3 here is CASSLASGPAYEQYF. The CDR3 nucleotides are TGTGCCAGCAGCTTAGCTAGCGGGCCTGCCTACGAGCAGTACTTC.